A single sample is the source of the 4 T cell receptor beta chains below, sequenced in a study of blood T cells in healthy people across ages. PCR was performed a second time for about 7 to 12 cycles using a sample-barcoded 5' primer and a J-beta primer mix. One entry per CDR3 protein results from TCRdb running MiXCR on the 5' RACE reads. This sample has about 1.4 million distinct CDR3 sequences, with roughly 60% found just once. The specimen was blood. The receptors come from a man aged 18 to 35 in good health.

The genes are TRBV25-1 and TRBJ2-5, with 9 bases aligning to TRBD1. The J call is doubtful: the DNA matches TRBJ2-7 better. Germline lookup yields CDR1 MGHDK and CDR2 SYGVNS. The CDR3 totals 14 residues. CDR3 residues: CASSDGTGSDEQYF. CDR3 coding DNA: TGTGCCAGCAGTGATGGGACAGGGTCTGACGAGCAGTACTTC.

J is TRBJ2-1 and V is TRBV10-3, with 9 bases fitting TRBD2. After removal of 10 bases from V and 6 bases from J, the junction contained 13 bases not matched to a gene. Germline loops: CDR1 ENHRY, CDR2 SYGVKD. The CDR3 loop spans 15 amino acids. The CDR3 spells CATDSGGHDPNEQFF. CDR3 nucleotides: TGTGCCACCGATAGCGGGGGCCATGACCCCAATGAGCAGTTCTTC.

In its sample, this clonotype was seen a few times. J is TRBJ2-7 and V is TRBV20-1; 9 nucleotides match TRBD1. The germline gives CDR1 DFQATT, CDR2 SNEGSKA (reference sequence). The CDR3 is 13 residues long. Here the CDR3 DNA reads TGCGTAACGCCGGGACAGGGCTCCTACGAGCAGTACTTC. Translation gives CVTPGQGSYEQYF.

The rearrangement joins TRBV20-1 to TRBJ1-6; 7 bases match TRBD1. Germline CDR1 is DFQATT and CDR2 is SNEGSKA (reference sequence). This CDR3 is 15 amino acids long. After removal of 3 bases from V and 9 bases from J, the junction contained 11 bases not matched to a gene. CDR3 DNA sequence: TGCAGTGCTAGGGCAAAACAGGGGCGAGGTTCACCCCTCCACTTT. It specifies CSARAKQGRGSPLHF.